This is a list of T cell receptor beta chains from one sample in a study of cytomegalovirus exposure and HLA in healthy donors. Assay: immunoSEQ multiplex PCR; the TCRdb copy retains only in-frame clones and omits some. The sample carries about 160,000 clones, roughly 79% recorded once. Material: PBMCs. The receptors derive from a man in his forties in good health and CMV-seronegative. The CDR3 runs from the conserved cysteine through the conserved F or W. D genes are given only for firm matches. Clone size, where shown, is once, few, many, or a class for clones that have expanded.

>TRBD1|.|TRBV19|TRBJ1-2
CASSSLDRGYYGYTF
TGTGCCAGTAGTTCCCTGGACAGGGGGTACTATGGCTACACCTTC
>.|.|TRBV19|TRBJ2-7
CASSIMWGTGYEQYF
TGTGCCAGTAGTATTATGTGGGGGACTGGCTACGAGCAGTACTTC
>TRBD2|.|TRBV4-2|TRBJ2-2
CASSQDPLAGGTGELFF
TGTGCCAGCAGCCAAGATCCACTAGCGGGAGGAACCGGGGAGCTGTTTTTT
>TRBD1|.|TRBV11-1|TRBJ1-2
CASSADRGTNYGYTF
TGTGCCAGCAGCGCAGACAGGGGCACAAACTATGGCTACACCTTC
>.|.|TRBV9|TRBJ2-5
CASSVEGVETQYF
TGTGCCAGCAGCGTAGAAGGGGTGGAGACCCAGTACTTC
>.|.|TRBV29-1|TRBJ2-7
CSVESGRGSSYEQYF
TGCAGCGTTGAAAGTGGACGGGGGAGCTCCTACGAGCAGTACTTC
>.|.|TRBV29-1|TRBJ1-2
CSVDHRSTYTF
TGCAGCGTTGACCACAGGAGTACGTACACCTTC
>.|few|TRBV30|TRBJ1-6
CAWSEGRGTSPLHF
TGTGCCTGGAGTGAGGGTAGGGGGACATCACCCCTCCACTTT
>.|.|TRBV7-9|TRBJ1-2
CASSSPGSNGYTF
TGTGCCAGCAGCTCCCCGGGGAGCAATGGCTACACCTTC
>.|.|TRBV10-3|TRBJ1-1
CAISDPLIPNTEAFF
TGTGCCATCAGTGACCCCCTTATCCCGAACACTGAAGCTTTCTTT
>.|.|TRBV9|TRBJ2-2
CASSVVPGDTGELFF
TGTGCCAGCAGCGTAGTTCCAGGGGATACCGGGGAGCTGTTTTTT
>.|.|TRBV14|TRBJ2-5
CASSQGPWGGPETQYF
TGTGCCAGCAGCCAAGGGCCCTGGGGGGGGCCAGAGACCCAGTACTTC
>TRBD2|.|TRBV7-9|TRBJ2-3
CASSLAPSGGLTDTQYF
TGTGCCAGCAGCTTAGCGCCTAGCGGGGGGCTCACAGATACGCAGTATTTT
>.|.|TRBV7-2|TRBJ2-1
CASRLEAGSYNEQFF
TGTGCCAGCAGACTAGAAGCGGGTTCCTACAATGAGCAGTTCTTC
>TRBD2|.|TRBV5-1|TRBJ2-3
CASSLEIAGANTQYF
TGCGCCAGCAGCTTGGAAATAGCGGGAGCGAATACGCAGTATTTT
>.|.|TRBV18|TRBJ1-4
CASSQTGTTNEKLFF
TGTGCCAGCTCCCAAACAGGGACCACTAATGAAAAACTGTTTTTT
>TRBD1|.|TRBV5-1|TRBJ1-6
CASSSGLGTGDSPLHF
TGCGCCAGCAGCTCCGGCCTCGGGACAGGAGACTCACCCCTCCACTTT
>TRBD2|.|TRBV6-5|TRBJ2-7
CASSTGTSINDEQYF
TGTGCCAGCAGTACCGGGACTAGCATTAATGACGAGCAGTACTTC
>.|.|TRBV9|TRBJ1-1
CASSVVLSTEAFF
TGTGCCAGCAGCGTAGTCCTGAGCACTGAAGCTTTCTTT
>TRBD2|.|TRBV30|TRBJ2-3
CAWSVKGGTDTQYF
TGTGCCTGGAGTGTAAAGGGAGGGACAGATACGCAGTATTTT
>.|.|TRBV5-8|TRBJ1-5
CASSSGLGGNQPQHF
TGTGCCAGCAGTTCCGGCCTCGGGGGCAATCAGCCCCAGCATTTT
>TRBD1|.|TRBV9|TRBJ2-3
CASSVPSPGQGAVGTQYF
TGTGCCAGCAGCGTTCCCTCCCCGGGACAGGGGGCGGTAGGTACGCAGTATTTT
>.|.|TRBV19|TRBJ2-4
CASSIRLIKNIQYF
TGTGCCAGTAGTATCAGGCTTATCAAAAACATTCAGTACTTC
>.|many|TRBV5-1|TRBJ1-5
CASSLTGNQPQHF
TGCGCCAGCAGCTTAACGGGGAACCAGCCCCAGCATTTT
>TRBD1|few|TRBV19|TRBJ1-4
CASTTPGQFNEKLFF
TGTGCCAGTACGACACCGGGACAGTTTAATGAAAAACTGTTTTTT
>TRBD2|.|TRBV15|TRBJ2-1
CATSRASGENEQFF
TGTGCCACCAGCAGAGCTAGCGGGGAAAATGAGCAGTTCTTC
>.|.|TRBV6-5|TRBJ2-1
CASSSDISTYNEQFF
TGTGCCAGCAGTTCAGATATTTCCACCTACAATGAGCAGTTCTTC
>.|.|TRBV10-2|TRBJ2-3
CASARGPSPDTQYF
TGCGCCAGCGCCAGGGGCCCCTCCCCAGATACGCAGTATTTT
>.|.|TRBV28|TRBJ2-5
CASTPTGWETQYF
TGTGCCAGCACCCCCACCGGGTGGGAGACCCAGTACTTC
>.|.|TRBV7-9|TRBJ1-3
CASSLGTGYPTGNTIYF
TGTGCCAGCAGCTTAGGAACGGGATACCCCACTGGAAACACCATATATTTT
>TRBD1|.|TRBV7-9|TRBJ1-4
CASSLGQGGILEKLFF
TGTGCCAGCAGCTTGGGACAGGGGGGTATATTAGAAAAACTGTTTTTT
>.|.|TRBV19|TRBJ2-7
CASSIPGRALYEQYF
TGTGCCAGTAGTATTCCCGGCAGGGCCCTCTACGAGCAGTACTTC
>TRBD2|.|TRBV4-1|TRBJ2-1
CASSQDRWREVPNEQFF
TGCGCCAGCAGCCAAGATCGTTGGCGGGAGGTTCCTAATGAGCAGTTCTTC
>.|.|TRBV18|TRBJ1-5
CASSPGQPSTQHF
TGTGCCAGCTCACCGGGACAACCCAGTACCCAGCATTTT
>.|once|TRBV6-6|TRBJ2-2
CASSYSRAGTGELFF
TGTGCCAGCAGTTACTCCAGGGCTGGCACCGGGGAGCTGTTTTTT
>TRBD1|.|TRBV7-9|TRBJ1-5
CASSRQGSDQPQHF
TGTGCCAGCAGCCGACAGGGGAGCGATCAGCCCCAGCATTTT
>.|once|TRBV30|TRBJ1-3
CAWSYRTGTARNTIYF
TGTGCCTGGAGTTATAGAACAGGTACCGCGAGAAACACCATATATTTT